This T cell receptor (beta chain) appears in the sequencing data of a study of OX40 agonist ivuxolimab in advanced cancers. As for the study in general: A history of anti-PD-1, anti-PD-L1 or anti-CTLA-4 therapy was acceptable, and more than 30% had some.

With baseline, cycle 4 day 1, and cycle 7 day 1 as timepoints, blood was sampled. Trimming removed 4 bases from V and 8 bases from J, with 12 bases in between. Germline values: CDR1 MRHNA, CDR2 SNTAGT. This CDR3 is 13 amino acids long. Regarding the study as a whole: The mean number of expanded clones was higher in CD8+ T cells than in CD4+. At 0.1 to 3.0 mg/kg, clonal expansion of CD4+ and CD8+ blood T cells had occurred by week 6.

Sequencing used immunoSEQ multiplex PCR; TCRdb keeps in-frame clones, though not all of them. Of around 64,000 clones in the sample, around four fifths were seen once. Turning to this clone: Its antigen is not known.

Sequenced here: CD4+ or CD8+ T cells sorted from blood, sampled in a trial of the OX40 agonist ivuxolimab. V usage is TRBV6-4 and J usage is TRBJ2-1; unclear D gene. The receptor comes from an adult with an advanced solid tumor such as melanoma, head and neck, liver or kidney cancer. CDR3 loop: CASSAQPRYEQFF. CDR3 DNA: TGTGCCAGCAGTGCCCAACCTAGGTATGAGCAGTTCTTC.